Given below is one T cell receptor beta chain in context. Its matching antigen is unknown. Researchers attached unique molecular identifiers to individual cDNA molecules. TCRdb called the 5' RACE reads again in MiXCR, with one record for every CDR3 protein. Found here are roughly 53,000 distinct CDR3 sequences, about 9.4% of them singletons; the top ten hold under 5%. The V gene's germline CDR1 is LGHNT and CDR2 FRNRAP. V gave up 3 bases and J gave up 2 bases, with 3 bases separating them. The length of the CDR3 is 12 residues. The record originates from a study of early T cells in non-severe SARS-CoV-2 infection. At the level of the study: Chains from this unsorted whole-blood bulk RNA could not be paired. The study, taken as a whole, reports: CD4 and private specificities were missed by VDJdb matching, which favored anti-spike CD8 responses.

This TCR was sampled from an adult who was a healthcare worker with PCR-confirmed SARS-CoV-2 infection or an uninfected control (not recorded which). This chain connects TRBV12-5 to TRBJ2-3; D unclear. The sequenced sample was whole blood. The CDR3: CASGFVTDTQYF. CDR3 DNA: TGTGCTAGTGGTTTCGTCACAGATACGCAGTATTTT.